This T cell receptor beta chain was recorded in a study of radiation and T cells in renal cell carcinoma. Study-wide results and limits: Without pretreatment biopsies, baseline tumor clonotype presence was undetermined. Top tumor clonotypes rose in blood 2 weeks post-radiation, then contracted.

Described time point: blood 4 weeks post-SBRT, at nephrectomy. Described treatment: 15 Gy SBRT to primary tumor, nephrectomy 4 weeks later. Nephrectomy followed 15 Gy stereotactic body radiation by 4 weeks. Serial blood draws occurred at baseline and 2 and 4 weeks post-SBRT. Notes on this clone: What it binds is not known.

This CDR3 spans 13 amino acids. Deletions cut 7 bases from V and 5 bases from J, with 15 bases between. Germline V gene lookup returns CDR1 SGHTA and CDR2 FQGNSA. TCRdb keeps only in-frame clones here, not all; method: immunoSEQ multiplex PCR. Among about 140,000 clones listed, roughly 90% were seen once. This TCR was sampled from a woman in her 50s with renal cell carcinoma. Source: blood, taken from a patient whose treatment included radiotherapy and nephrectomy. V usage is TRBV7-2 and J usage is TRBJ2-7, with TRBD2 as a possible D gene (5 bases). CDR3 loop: CASTLRAGNEQYF. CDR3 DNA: TGTGCCAGCACCCTACGGGCGGGCAACGAGCAGTACTTC.